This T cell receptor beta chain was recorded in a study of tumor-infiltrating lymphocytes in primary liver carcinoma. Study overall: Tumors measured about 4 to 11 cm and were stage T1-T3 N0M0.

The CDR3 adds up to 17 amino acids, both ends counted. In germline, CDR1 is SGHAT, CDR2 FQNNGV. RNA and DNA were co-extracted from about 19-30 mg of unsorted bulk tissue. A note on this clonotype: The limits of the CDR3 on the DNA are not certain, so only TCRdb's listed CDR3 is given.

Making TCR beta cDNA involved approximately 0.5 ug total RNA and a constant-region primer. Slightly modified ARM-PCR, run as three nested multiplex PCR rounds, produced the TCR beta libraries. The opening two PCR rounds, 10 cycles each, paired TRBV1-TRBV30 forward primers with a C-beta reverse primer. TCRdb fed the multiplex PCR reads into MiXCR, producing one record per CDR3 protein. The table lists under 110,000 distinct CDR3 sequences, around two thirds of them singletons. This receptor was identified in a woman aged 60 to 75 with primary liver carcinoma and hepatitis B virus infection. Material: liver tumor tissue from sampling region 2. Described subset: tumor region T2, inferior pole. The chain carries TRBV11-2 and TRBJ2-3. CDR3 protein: CASSIYLCSVDTDTQYF.